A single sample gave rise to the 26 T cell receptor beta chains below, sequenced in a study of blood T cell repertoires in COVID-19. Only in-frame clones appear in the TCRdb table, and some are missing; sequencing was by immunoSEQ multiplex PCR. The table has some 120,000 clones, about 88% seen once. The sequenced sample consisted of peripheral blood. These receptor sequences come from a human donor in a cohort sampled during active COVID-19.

The CDR3 sequence: CASKGTDRQETQYF. The CDR3, as DNA: TGTGCCAGCAAGGGGACAGACCGCCAAGAGACCCAGTACTTC. The genes are TRBV2 and TRBJ2-5; 7 nucleotides align to TRBD1. The J segment lost 1 base and the V segment lost 7 bases, leaving 6 bases of the junction unmatched. The CDR3 spans 14 residues. Germline V gene data show CDR1 as SNHLY and CDR2 as FYNNEI.

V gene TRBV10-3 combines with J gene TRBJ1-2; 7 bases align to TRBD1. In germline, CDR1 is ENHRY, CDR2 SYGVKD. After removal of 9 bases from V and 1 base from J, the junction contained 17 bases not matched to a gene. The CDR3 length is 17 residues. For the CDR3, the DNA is TGTGCCATTTCTCCCGGACAGGACGGCCCAGTTAACTATGGCTACACCTTC. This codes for CAISPGQDGPVNYGYTF.

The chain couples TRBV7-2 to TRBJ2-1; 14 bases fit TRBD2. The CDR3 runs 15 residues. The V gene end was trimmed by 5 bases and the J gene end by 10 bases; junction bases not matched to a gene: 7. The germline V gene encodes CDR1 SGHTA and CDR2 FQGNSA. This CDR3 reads CASSPRTSGGTEQFF. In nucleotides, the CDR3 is TGTGCCAGCAGCCCACGGACTAGCGGGGGGACCGAGCAGTTCTTC.

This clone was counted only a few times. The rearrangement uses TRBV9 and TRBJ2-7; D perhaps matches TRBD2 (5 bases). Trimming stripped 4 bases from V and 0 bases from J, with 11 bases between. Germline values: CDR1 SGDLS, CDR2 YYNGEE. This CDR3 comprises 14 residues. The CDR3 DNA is TGTGCCAGCAGCCCGGGATCCGGCTCCTACGAGCAGTACTTC. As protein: CASSPGSGSYEQYF.

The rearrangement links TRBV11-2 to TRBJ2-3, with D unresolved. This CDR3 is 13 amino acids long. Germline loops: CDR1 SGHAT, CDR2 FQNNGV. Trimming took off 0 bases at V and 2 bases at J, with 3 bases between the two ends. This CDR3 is CASSLELTDTQYF. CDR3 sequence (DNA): TGTGCCAGCAGCTTAGAACTCACAGATACGCAGTATTTT.

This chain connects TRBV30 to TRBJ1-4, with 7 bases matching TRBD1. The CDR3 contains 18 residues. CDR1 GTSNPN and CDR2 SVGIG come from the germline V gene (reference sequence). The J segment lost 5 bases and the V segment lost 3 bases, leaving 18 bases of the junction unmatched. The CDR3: CAWSPSRDSPHRNEKLFF. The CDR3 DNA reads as TGTGCCTGGAGCCCCTCGCGGGACAGTCCCCATCGGAATGAAAAACTGTTTTTT.

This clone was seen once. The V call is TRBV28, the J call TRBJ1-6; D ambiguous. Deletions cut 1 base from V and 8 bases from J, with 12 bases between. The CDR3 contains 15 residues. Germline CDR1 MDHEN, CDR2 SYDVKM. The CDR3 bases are TGTGCCAGCAGTTTATCGACTTTCCTTGATTCACCCCTCCACTTT. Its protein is CASSLSTFLDSPLHF.

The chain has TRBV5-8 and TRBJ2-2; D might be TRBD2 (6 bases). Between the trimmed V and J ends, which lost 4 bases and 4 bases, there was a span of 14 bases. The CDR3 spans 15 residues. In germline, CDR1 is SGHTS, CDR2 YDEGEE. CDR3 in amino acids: CASSHLARGTGELFF. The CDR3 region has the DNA TGTGCCAGCAGCCACCTAGCGAGGGGCACCGGGGAGCTGTTTTTT.

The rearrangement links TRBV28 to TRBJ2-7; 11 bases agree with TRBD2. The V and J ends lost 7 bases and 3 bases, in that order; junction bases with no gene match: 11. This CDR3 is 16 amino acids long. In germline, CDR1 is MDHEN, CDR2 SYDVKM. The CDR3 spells CASTPGLAGGFYEQYF. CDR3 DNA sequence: TGTGCCAGCACTCCAGGACTAGCGGGTGGTTTCTACGAGCAGTACTTC.

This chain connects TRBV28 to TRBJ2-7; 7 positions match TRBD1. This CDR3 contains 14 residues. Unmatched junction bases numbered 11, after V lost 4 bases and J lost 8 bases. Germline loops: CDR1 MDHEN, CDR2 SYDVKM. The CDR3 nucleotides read TGTGCCAGCAGTTCAATACTACAGGGGTTTAAGCAGTACTTC. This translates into CASSSILQGFKQYF.

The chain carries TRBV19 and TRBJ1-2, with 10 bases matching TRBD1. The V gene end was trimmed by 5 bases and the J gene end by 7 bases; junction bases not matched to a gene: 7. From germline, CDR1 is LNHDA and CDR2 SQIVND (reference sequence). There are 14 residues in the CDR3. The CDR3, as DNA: TGTGCCAGTAGTCAACGGGGACAGGGGTCTGGCTACACCTTC. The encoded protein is CASSQRGQGSGYTF.

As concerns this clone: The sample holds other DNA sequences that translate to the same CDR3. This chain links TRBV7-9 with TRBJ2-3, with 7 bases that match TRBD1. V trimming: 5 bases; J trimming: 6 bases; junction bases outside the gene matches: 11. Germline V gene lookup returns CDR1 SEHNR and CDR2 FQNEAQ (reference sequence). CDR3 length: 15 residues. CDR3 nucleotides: TGTGCCAGCAGCAGATGGGACAGTAACATGGATACGCAGTATTTT. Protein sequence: CASSRWDSNMDTQYF.

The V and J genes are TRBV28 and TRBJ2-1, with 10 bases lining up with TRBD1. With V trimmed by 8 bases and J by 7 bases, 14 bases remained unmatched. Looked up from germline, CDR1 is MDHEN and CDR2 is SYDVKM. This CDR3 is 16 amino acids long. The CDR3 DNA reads TGTGCCAGCCCCCCCCGGATGGGACAGGGGCGGAATGAGCAGTTCTTC. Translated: CASPPRMGQGRNEQFF.

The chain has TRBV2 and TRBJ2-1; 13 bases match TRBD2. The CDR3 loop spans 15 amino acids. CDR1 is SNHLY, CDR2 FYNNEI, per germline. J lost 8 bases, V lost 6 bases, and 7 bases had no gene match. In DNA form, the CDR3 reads TGTGCCAGCAGCCCGGGACTAGCGGGGCAGGATGAGCAGTTCTTC. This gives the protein CASSPGLAGQDEQFF.

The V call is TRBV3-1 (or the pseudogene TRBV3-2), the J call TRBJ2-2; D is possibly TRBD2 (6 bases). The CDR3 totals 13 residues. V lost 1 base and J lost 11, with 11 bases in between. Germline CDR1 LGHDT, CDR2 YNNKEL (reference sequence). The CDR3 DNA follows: TGTGCCAGCAGCCAAGGGGTGGGGGGTGAGCTGTTTTTT. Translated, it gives CASSQGVGGELFF.

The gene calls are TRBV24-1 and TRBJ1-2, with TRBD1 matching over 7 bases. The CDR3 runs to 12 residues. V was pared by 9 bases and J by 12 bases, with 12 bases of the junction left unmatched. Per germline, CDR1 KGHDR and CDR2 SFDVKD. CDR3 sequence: CATRSPGGKNTF. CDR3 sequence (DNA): TGTGCCACCCGTTCTCCAGGGGGTAAAAACACCTTC.

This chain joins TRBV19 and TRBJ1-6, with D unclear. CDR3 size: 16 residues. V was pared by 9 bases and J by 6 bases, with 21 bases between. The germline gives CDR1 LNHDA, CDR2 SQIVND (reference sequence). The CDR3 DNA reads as TGTGCCAGAGATGCCCGGGATACCGCAGTTAATTCACCCCTCCACTTT. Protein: CARDARDTAVNSPLHF.

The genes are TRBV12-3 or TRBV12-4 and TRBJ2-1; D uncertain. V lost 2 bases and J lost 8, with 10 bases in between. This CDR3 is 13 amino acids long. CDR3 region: CASSLRRRDEQFF. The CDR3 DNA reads TGTGCCAGCAGTTTACGGCGGAGAGATGAGCAGTTCTTC.

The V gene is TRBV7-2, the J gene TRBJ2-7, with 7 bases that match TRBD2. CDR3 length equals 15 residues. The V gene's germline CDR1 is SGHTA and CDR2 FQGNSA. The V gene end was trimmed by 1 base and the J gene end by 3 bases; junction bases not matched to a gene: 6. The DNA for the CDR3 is TGTGCCAGCAGCTTAGGGTGGGAGGGAAACTACGAGCAGTACTTC. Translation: CASSLGWEGNYEQYF.

CDR3 in amino acids: CASQRGTSGVGDTQYF. The DNA for the CDR3 is TGTGCCAGCCAGAGAGGGACTAGCGGGGTAGGAGATACGCAGTATTTT. The chain carries TRBV2 and TRBJ2-3, with TRBD2 matching over 13 bases. Germline V lookup: CDR1 SNHLY, CDR2 FYNNEI. Trimming took 8 bases from V and 5 from J; bases not matched to a gene: 10. CDR3 length: 16 residues.

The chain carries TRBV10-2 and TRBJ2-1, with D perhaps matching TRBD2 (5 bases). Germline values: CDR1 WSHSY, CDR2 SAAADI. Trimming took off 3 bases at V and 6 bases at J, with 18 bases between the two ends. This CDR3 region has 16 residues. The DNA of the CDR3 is TGCGCCAGCAGTGAAGGTGTGGTGGGTCGGGGCAATGAGCAGTTCTTC. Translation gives CASSEGVVGRGNEQFF.

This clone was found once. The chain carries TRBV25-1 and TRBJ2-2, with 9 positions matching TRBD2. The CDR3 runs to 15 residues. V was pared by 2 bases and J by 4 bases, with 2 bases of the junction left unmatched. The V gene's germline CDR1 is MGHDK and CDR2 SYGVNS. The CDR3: CASSELAGITGELFF. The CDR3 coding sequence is TGTGCCAGCAGTGAACTAGCGGGGATCACCGGGGAGCTGTTTTTT.

CDR3 bases: TGTGCCAGCAATAGGCAGGGGGCACGTGGCTACACCTTC. The encoded protein is CASNRQGARGYTF. The chain combines TRBV6-5 with TRBJ1-2; TRBD1 matches 8 bases. Trimming at V came to 7 bases and at J to 7 bases, leaving 8 bases not matched to a gene. This CDR3 has 13 residues. Germline V gene lookup returns CDR1 MNHEY and CDR2 SVGAGI.

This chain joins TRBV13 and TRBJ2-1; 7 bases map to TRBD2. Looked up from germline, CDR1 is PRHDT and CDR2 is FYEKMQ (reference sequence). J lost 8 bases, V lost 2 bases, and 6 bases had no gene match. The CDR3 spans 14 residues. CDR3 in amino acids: CASSLTWGGDEQFF. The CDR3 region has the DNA TGTGCCAGCAGCTTAACCTGGGGAGGGGATGAGCAGTTCTTC. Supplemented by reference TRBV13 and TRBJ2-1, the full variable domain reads AAGVIQSPRHLIKEKRETATLKCYPIPRHDTVYWYQQGPGQDPQFLISFYEKMQSDKGSIPDRFSAQQFSDYHSELNMSSLELGDSALYFCASSLTWGGDEQFFGPGTRLTVL.

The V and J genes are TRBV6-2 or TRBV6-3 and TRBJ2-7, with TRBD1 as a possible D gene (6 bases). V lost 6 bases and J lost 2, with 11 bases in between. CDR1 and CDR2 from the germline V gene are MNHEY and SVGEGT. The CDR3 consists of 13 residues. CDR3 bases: TGTGCCAGCAGCTTACAGGGAACCTACGAGCAGTACTTC. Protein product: CASSLQGTYEQYF.

The DNA for the CDR3 is TGTGCCAGCAGTTCTGGACAGGGGAATGTATACGAGCAGTACTTC. The encoded protein is CASSSGQGNVYEQYF. This chain joins TRBV6-5 and TRBJ2-7; 9 bases align to TRBD1. Losses at the gene ends were 4 bases for V and 4 bases for J; bases not matched to a gene: 8. Germline V gene data show CDR1 as MNHEY and CDR2 as SVGAGI. The CDR3 spans 15 residues.